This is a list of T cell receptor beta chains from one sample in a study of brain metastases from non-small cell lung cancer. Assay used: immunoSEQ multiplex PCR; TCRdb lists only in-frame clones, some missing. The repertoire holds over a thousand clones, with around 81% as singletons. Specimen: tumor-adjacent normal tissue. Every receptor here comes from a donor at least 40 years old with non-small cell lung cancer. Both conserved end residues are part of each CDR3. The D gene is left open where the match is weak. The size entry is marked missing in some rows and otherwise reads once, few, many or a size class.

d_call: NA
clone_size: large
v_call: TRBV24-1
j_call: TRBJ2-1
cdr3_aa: CATSELTNGEQFF
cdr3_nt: TGTGCCACCAGTGAGCTGACAAATGGTGAGCAGTTCTTC

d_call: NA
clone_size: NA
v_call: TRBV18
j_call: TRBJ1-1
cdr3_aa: CASSPTMGNTEAFF
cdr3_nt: TGTGCCAGCTCACCAACGATGGGGAACACTGAAGCTTTTTTT

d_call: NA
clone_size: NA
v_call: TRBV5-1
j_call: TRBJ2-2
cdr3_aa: CASSLEGYANTGELFF
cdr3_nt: TGCGCCAGCAGCTTGGAGGGTTACGCGAACACCGGGGAGCTGTTTTTT

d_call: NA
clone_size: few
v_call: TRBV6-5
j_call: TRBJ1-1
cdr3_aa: CASSSAGSVTEAFF
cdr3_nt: TGTGCCAGCAGTTCGGCGGGGAGCGTCACTGAAGCTTTCTTT

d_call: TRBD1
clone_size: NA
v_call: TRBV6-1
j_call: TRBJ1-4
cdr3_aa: CASSEGTGGEKLFF
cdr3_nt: TGTGCCAGCAGTGAGGGGACAGGGGGTGAAAAACTGTTTTTT

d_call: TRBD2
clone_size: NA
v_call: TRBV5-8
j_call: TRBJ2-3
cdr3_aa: CASSTGTSATTDTQYF
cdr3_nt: TGTGCCAGCAGCACCGGGACTAGCGCGACCACAGATACGCAGTATTTT

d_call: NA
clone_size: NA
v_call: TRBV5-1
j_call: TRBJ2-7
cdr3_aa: CASSSNQVSYEQYF
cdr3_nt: TGCGCCAGCAGCTCCAATCAGGTCTCCTACGAGCAGTACTTC

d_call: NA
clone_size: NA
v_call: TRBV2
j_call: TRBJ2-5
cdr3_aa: CASKGTLVGGTQYF
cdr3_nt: TGTGCCAGCAAAGGGACACTCGTTGGTGGGACCCAGTACTTC

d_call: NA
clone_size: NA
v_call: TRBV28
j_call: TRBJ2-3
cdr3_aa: CASSLGRQGAQYF
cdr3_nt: TGTGCCAGCAGTCTCGGACGTCAAGGGGCGCAGTATTTT

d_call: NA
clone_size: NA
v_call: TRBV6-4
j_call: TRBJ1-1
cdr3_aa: CASSPGGAPTEAFF
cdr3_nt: TGTGCCAGCAGTCCCGGAGGGGCCCCCACTGAAGCTTTCTTT

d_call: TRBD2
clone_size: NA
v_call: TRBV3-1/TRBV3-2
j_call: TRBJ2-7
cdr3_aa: CASSQEGGLAGWISYEQYF
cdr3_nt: TGTGCCAGCAGCCAAGAAGGTGGCCTAGCGGGATGGATTTCCTACGAGCAGTACTTC

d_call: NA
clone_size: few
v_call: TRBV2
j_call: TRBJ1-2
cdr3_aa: CASTEMAPNYGYTF
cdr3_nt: TGTGCCAGCACCGAGATGGCCCCCAACTATGGCTACACCTTC

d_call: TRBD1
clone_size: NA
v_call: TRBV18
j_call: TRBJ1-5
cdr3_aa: CASSQQGGIGNQPQHF
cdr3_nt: TGTGCCAGCTCGCAACAGGGGGGAATAGGTAATCAGCCCCAGCATTTT

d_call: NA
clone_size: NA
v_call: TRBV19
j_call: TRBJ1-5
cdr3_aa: CASSSYESNQPQHF
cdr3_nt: TGTGCCAGTAGTTCATATGAGAGCAATCAGCCCCAGCATTTT

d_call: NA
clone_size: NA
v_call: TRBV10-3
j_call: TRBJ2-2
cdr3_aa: CAISESRGDAGELFF
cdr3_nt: TGTGCCATCAGTGAGTCTAGGGGGGACGCCGGGGAGCTGTTTTTT

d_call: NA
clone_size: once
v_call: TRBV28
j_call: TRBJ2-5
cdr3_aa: CASSLSVGRETQYF
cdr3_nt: TGTGCCAGCAGTTTATCTGTCGGACGGGAGACCCAGTACTTC

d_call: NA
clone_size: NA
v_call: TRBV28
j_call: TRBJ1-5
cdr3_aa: CTSSPPRGPQHF
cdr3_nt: TGTACCAGCAGCCCCCCCAGGGGGCCCCAGCATTTT

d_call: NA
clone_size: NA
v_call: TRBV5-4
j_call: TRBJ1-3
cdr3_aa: CVSSSEGWGSGNTIYF
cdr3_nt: TGTGTCAGCAGCTCGGAGGGGTGGGGCTCTGGAAACACCATATATTTT

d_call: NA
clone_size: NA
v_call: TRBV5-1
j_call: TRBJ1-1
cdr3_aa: CASSLAVTTEAFF
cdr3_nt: TGCGCCAGCAGCTTGGCGGTTACCACTGAAGCTTTCTTT

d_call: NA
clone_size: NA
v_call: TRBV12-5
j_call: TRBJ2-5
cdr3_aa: CASGLIWDLKTQYF
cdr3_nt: TGTGCTAGTGGTTTGATTTGGGACTTAAAGACCCAGTACTTC

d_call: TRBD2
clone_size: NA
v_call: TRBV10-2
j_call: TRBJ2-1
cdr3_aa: CASSAAGAGNEQFF
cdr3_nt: TGCGCCAGCAGTGCAGCGGGAGCCGGCAATGAGCAGTTCTTC

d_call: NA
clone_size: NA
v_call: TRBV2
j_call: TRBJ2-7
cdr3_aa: CASSVGYEQYF
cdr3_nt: TGTGCCAGCAGTGTGGGCTACGAGCAGTACTTC